This record looks at one T cell receptor (beta chain) sequence and its context. Sequencing was performed with immunoSEQ multiplex PCR; in TCRdb, only in-frame clones are kept and a portion is missing. The sample lists some 110,000 clones, about four fifths occurring once. This sample stems from a study of blood T cell repertoires in COVID-19. Trimming at V came to 4 bases and at J to 4 bases, leaving 8 bases not matched to a gene. CDR3 length: 16 amino acids. Germline values: CDR1 MDHEN, CDR2 SYDVKM. The TCR originated in a man between 60 and 75 years old with acute or convalescent COVID-19. Sequencing used peripheral blood. This rearrangement joins TRBV28 to TRBJ1-3, with TRBD1 matching 9 bases. CDR3 bases: TGTGCCAGCAGTTCCCTGGGACAGGGAGACGGAAACACCATATATTTT. Translating it yields CASSSLGQGDGNTIYF.